This T cell receptor (beta chain) appears in the sequencing data of a study of T cell repertoires and HLA-DP antigens. A note on this clone: Its target is unknown.

With 2 bases clipped from V and 4 bases from J, the junction kept 4 bases outside the gene matches. The CDR3 runs 15 residues. Germline V CDR1 and CDR2: MDHEN, SYDVKM. The primer mix covered 54 TRBV segments and 13 TRBJ segments. Data came from immunoSEQ multiplex PCR; TCRdb stores just in-frame clones and leaves some out. The sample includes some 120,000 clones, nearly 95% of them seen just once. The sequencing sample was made of CD4+ T cells from PBMCs. This sequence originates from a woman younger than 35 in good health and CMV-seronegative. The chain recombines TRBV28 with TRBJ1-3; 8 positions agree with TRBD1. CDR3 bases: TGTGCCAGCAGTTTAATCAGGGGGCCCGGAAACACCATATATTTT. It yields the protein CASSLIRGPGNTIYF.